These T cell receptor beta chains were read from a single sample in a study of T cells after yellow fever vaccination. TCRdb fed the 5' RACE reads into MiXCR, producing one record per CDR3 protein. This table has about 300,000 distinct CDR3 sequences, 3% to 4.5% appearing once. Here the sequenced sample was PBMCs, taken 5 days after the yellow fever booster vaccination. The receptors shown here come from a man between 18 and 35 years old who received the YFV17D yellow fever vaccine. Each CDR3 is given with its conserved first and last residue. A D gene is named only where the DNA matches it firmly. Only part of the rows carry a size: once, few, many, or a class if the clone is expanded.

clone_size,j_call,v_call,d_call,cdr3_nt,cdr3_aa
many,TRBJ2-5,TRBV7-9,TRBD1,TGTGCCAGCAGCCGCGGACAGGCCCTCGTTAATCGAGAGACCCAGTACTTC,CASSRGQALVNRETQYF
NA,TRBJ2-6,TRBV3-1,NA,TGTGCCAGCAACCAACCGGGGGCTGGGGCCAACGTCCTGACTTTC,CASNQPGAGANVLTF
many,TRBJ1-2,TRBV29-1,TRBD1,TGCAGCGTTGAATTATTGGGGACAGGGGTCACCTTC,CSVELLGTGVTF
few,TRBJ2-1,TRBV12-3/TRBV12-4,NA,TGTGCCACCCAGAACTGGGGGCCAAGCCCTGGAGAGCAGTTCTTC,CATQNWGPSPGEQFF
NA,TRBJ2-2,TRBV19,NA,TGTGCCAGTAGCTGGCCGACGTTGAACGGGGAGCTGTTTTTT,CASSWPTLNGELFF
few,TRBJ2-5,TRBV19,TRBD2,TGTGCCAGTAGTCCCGGGACTAGCGGGGGGGCGCGGGAGACCCAGTACTTC,CASSPGTSGGARETQYF
NA,TRBJ1-1,TRBV7-9,TRBD1,TGTGCCAGCAGTTCCTCCGGGACAGGGGGAGGAGGGACTGAAGCTTTCTTT,CASSSSGTGGGGTEAFF
many,TRBJ2-3,TRBV7-2,NA,TGTGCCAGCAGCTCTTATACCGCAGATACGCAGTATTTT,CASSSYTADTQYF
NA,TRBJ2-7,TRBV29-1,NA,TGCAGCGCAGGACACCCCGACTACGAGCAGTACTTC,CSAGHPDYEQYF
NA,TRBJ1-1,TRBV20-1,NA,TGCAGTGCTAGAGATCCCAGGCAGGGGAGGGCTGAAGCTTTCTTT,CSARDPRQGRAEAFF
few,TRBJ2-7,TRBV12-3/TRBV12-4,NA,TGTGCCAGCAGTTTGGAGCGGACACCCTCCTACGAGCAGTACTTC,CASSLERTPSYEQYF
NA,TRBJ2-7,TRBV20-1,TRBD1,TGCAGTGCTAGAGATCTGGGACAGCCGGCCCGCGAGCAGTACTTC,CSARDLGQPAREQYF
few,TRBJ1-1,TRBV6-2/TRBV6-3,NA,TGTGCCAGCAGTTACGCCCTGAGGGGCACTGAAGCTTTCTTT,CASSYALRGTEAFF
NA,TRBJ2-1,TRBV29-1,NA,TGCAGCGTTGTTTGGCAGGGCGGACTCAATGAGCAGTTCTTC,CSVVWQGGLNEQFF
NA,TRBJ1-2,TRBV4-2,TRBD1,TGTGCCAGCAGCCAAGACTACAGGGGGCAGGAGGGCTACACCTTC,CASSQDYRGQEGYTF
many,TRBJ1-6,TRBV5-1,NA,TGCGCCAGCAAGATCGAGTATCATTCACCCCTCCACTTT,CASKIEYHSPLHF
few,TRBJ2-2,TRBV4-1,NA,TGCGCCAGCAGCCAAGATCCACAGGGCTTGGCCGGGGAGCTGTTTTTT,CASSQDPQGLAGELFF
many,TRBJ1-4,TRBV27,NA,TGTGCCAGCAGCCCCGTTTGGGCAACTAATGAAAAACTGTTTTTT,CASSPVWATNEKLFF
NA,TRBJ2-7,TRBV6-5,NA,TGTGCCAGCAGAGCCTCTCTAGGAACCTACGAGCAGTACTTC,CASRASLGTYEQYF
few,TRBJ2-1,TRBV5-1,NA,TGCGCCAGCAGCTTGGAGGACCCTGGCGATGAGCAGTTCTTC,CASSLEDPGDEQFF
NA,TRBJ1-4,TRBV9,NA,TGTGCCAGCAGCGTAGGAAGATCAACTAATGAAAAACTGTTTTTT,CASSVGRSTNEKLFF
NA,TRBJ2-7,TRBV14,TRBD2,TGTGCCAGCAGCCTCGGGGGACTAGCGGGGATAGGGCTAGACTACGAGCAGTACTTC,CASSLGGLAGIGLDYEQYF
many,TRBJ1-2,TRBV5-1,TRBD1,TGCGCCAGCAGCGCTGACAGGGCTTATGGCTACACCTTC,CASSADRAYGYTF
many,TRBJ2-3,TRBV7-2,TRBD2,TGTGCCAGCAGCCCAAGGACTAGCGGGGCTAGCACAGATACGCAGTATTTT,CASSPRTSGASTDTQYF
many,TRBJ2-2,TRBV5-1,NA,TGCGCCAGCAGCTTGGAATTGGCCGGGGAGCTGTTTTTT,CASSLELAGELFF
NA,TRBJ1-1,TRBV14,TRBD1,TGTGCCAGCAGCCAAGGGTGGGGGACAGTTGAGGCTGAAGCTTTCTTT,CASSQGWGTVEAEAFF
few,TRBJ2-7,TRBV10-3,NA,TGTGCCATCGGTGTTCTAGCACCCGCCTACGAGCAGTACTTC,CAIGVLAPAYEQYF
many,TRBJ2-1,TRBV4-3,NA,TGCGCCAGCACCCCAGAGCGAAGCTCCTACAATGAGCAGTTCTTC,CASTPERSSYNEQFF
NA,TRBJ1-2,TRBV6-9,NA,TGTGCCAGCACCTCTTCCGGATACCCCCACCGGGCACAGGTGATCTATGGCTACACCTTC,CASTSSGYPHRAQVIYGYTF
NA,TRBJ2-2,TRBV19,NA,TGTGCCAGTAAGGGCGCGTCCCTCAGCACCGGGGAGCTGTTTTTT,CASKGASLSTGELFF
NA,TRBJ1-2,TRBV5-1,NA,TGCGCCAGCAGCCCCGGGGAGGGGAGCAACTATGGCTACACCTTC,CASSPGEGSNYGYTF
many,TRBJ2-2,TRBV12-3/TRBV12-4,NA,TGTGCCATAAGCCACAGGAACACCGGGGAGCTGTTTTTT,CAISHRNTGELFF
few,TRBJ2-5,TRBV5-4,TRBD2,TGTGCCAGCAGCTTATCCGGGACTAGCTTTGAGACCCAGTACTTC,CASSLSGTSFETQYF
many,TRBJ1-3,TRBV4-1,TRBD1,TGCGCCAGCAGCCTGATCGGGACAGGGGGTATCTACAACACCATATATTTT,CASSLIGTGGIYNTIYF
NA,TRBJ2-5,TRBV3-1,NA,TGTGGCAGCAGCCCAGGCGAGATGGAGACCCAGTACTTC,CGSSPGEMETQYF
few,TRBJ1-5,TRBV9,NA,TGTGCCAGCAGCGTAGATGTCTCGAGCAATCAGCCCCAGCATTTT,CASSVDVSSNQPQHF
NA,TRBJ1-1,TRBV7-9,NA,TGTGCCAGCAGCTTAGGGGATTTGGCTGAAGCTTTCTTT,CASSLGDLAEAFF
NA,TRBJ2-6,TRBV7-9,TRBD2,TGTGCCGCCAAGGGAGTAGCGGGGGACTCTGGGGCCAACGTCCTGACTTTC,CAAKGVAGDSGANVLTF
many,TRBJ1-1,TRBV10-2,NA,TGCGCCAGCACCGCGGGACAGAACACTGAAGCTTTCTTT,CASTAGQNTEAFF
NA,TRBJ2-3,TRBV7-9,NA,TGTGCCAGCAGCTTCCTGTATGGAGCGGCAGATACGCAGTATTTT,CASSFLYGAADTQYF
NA,TRBJ2-5,TRBV27,NA,TGTGCCAGCCCCCCCCAAGAGACCCAGTACTTC,CASPPQETQYF
NA,TRBJ2-7,TRBV7-6,TRBD1,TGTGCCAGCAGCTTCGAGACAGGGGCAGCCTCCTACGAGCAGTACTTC,CASSFETGAASYEQYF
NA,TRBJ2-2,TRBV11-2,NA,TGTGCCAGCAGCTTACCGAGCGGGTCCACCGGGGAGCTGTTTTTT,CASSLPSGSTGELFF
many,TRBJ2-1,TRBV18,NA,TGTGCCAGCTCAGCGGGACTCCAAGGACCCTACAATGAGCAGTTCTTC,CASSAGLQGPYNEQFF
NA,TRBJ1-5,TRBV19,NA,TGTGCCAGTGCAGGGTCTCCCAGATCACCCCAGCATTTT,CASAGSPRSPQHF
many,TRBJ1-2,TRBV12-3/TRBV12-4,NA,TGTGCCAGCAGTTTTAGACAGGCCAGGGGAATCCTCTATGGCTACACCTTC,CASSFRQARGILYGYTF
NA,TRBJ2-3,TRBV7-6,TRBD2,TGTGCCAGCAGCTTTACAGCGGGGGGTGATACGCAGTATTTT,CASSFTAGGDTQYF
few,TRBJ1-3,TRBV20-1,NA,TGCAGTGCTAGACGAGGGGATGTCGTGGGAAACACCATATATTTT,CSARRGDVVGNTIYF
many,TRBJ1-6,TRBV20-1,NA,TGCAGTGCTAGAGATGGCGGACAAATTAATTCACCCCTCCACTTT,CSARDGGQINSPLHF
few,TRBJ2-2,TRBV19,NA,TGTGCCAGTAGTACCCAGTACGGGGAGCTGTTTTTT,CASSTQYGELFF
NA,TRBJ2-7,TRBV9,NA,TGTGCCAGCAGCGTGAGTCAGAGTGGGCCCCTGGGCGAGCAGTACTTC,CASSVSQSGPLGEQYF
NA,TRBJ2-5,TRBV10-3,NA,TGTGCCATCAGTGAGGAAAGGTCTGGGCCCCAGTACTTC,CAISEERSGPQYF
few,TRBJ2-4,TRBV5-1,TRBD2,TGCGCCAGCACCCAAGCGGGGGGCGGAAACATTCAGTACTTC,CASTQAGGGNIQYF
many,TRBJ2-7,TRBV9,NA,TGTGCCAGCAGCGTAGGGTGGACGCAATCCTACGAGCAGTACTTC,CASSVGWTQSYEQYF
few,TRBJ1-6,TRBV29-1,NA,TGCAGCGCCCGGAGTAGAGGGGGAGATTCACCCCTCCACTTT,CSARSRGGDSPLHF